These 30 T cell receptor beta chains share one sample of origin, sequenced in a study of cytomegalovirus exposure and HLA in healthy donors. The PCR employed 60 Vbeta primers together with 13 Jbeta primers. Sequencing was performed with immunoSEQ multiplex PCR; in TCRdb, only in-frame clones are kept and a portion is missing. The sample lists roughly 250,000 clones, around four fifths occurring once. Sequencing used PBMCs. The receptors stem from a woman in her thirties or forties in good health and CMV-seropositive.

The chain combines TRBV5-6 with TRBJ2-7; 13 positions match TRBD2. The CDR3 runs 17 residues. CDR1 and CDR2 (germline): SGHDT, YYEEEE. Unmatched junction bases numbered 8, after V lost 1 base and J lost 4 bases. CDR3 coding DNA: TGTGCCAGCAGCTTGTTAACTAGCGGGAGGGAGGGGTACGAGCAGTACTTC. It specifies CASSLLTSGREGYEQYF. The entire variable domain, with the rest obtained from reference TRBV5-6 and TRBJ2-7, is as follows: DAGVTQSPTHLIKTRGQQVTLRCSPKSGHDTVSWYQQALGQGPQFIFQYYEEEERQRGNFPDRFSGHQFPNYSSELNVNALLLGDSALYLCASSLLTSGREGYEQYFGPGTRLTVT.

The genes are TRBV14 and TRBJ1-2; TRBD1 agrees at 9 bases. The trim removed 3 bases at V and 4 bases at J, leaving 9 bases unmatched. This CDR3 region has 16 residues. Germline V gene data show CDR1 as SGHDN and CDR2 as FVKESK. The CDR3 DNA reads as TGTGCCAGCAGCCACGTCGGGACAGGGAGTATCTATGGCTACACCTTC. It encodes CASSHVGTGSIYGYTF.

V usage is TRBV5-5 and J usage is TRBJ2-7, with a tentative D call TRBD2 (5 bases). The CDR3 has 13 amino acids. Trimming cost V 0 bases and J 4 bases, with 8 bases left between them. Germline CDR1 SGHKS, CDR2 YYEKEE (reference sequence). CDR3 residues: CASSLEGGYEQYF. CDR3 nucleotides: TGTGCCAGCAGCTTGGAAGGAGGTTACGAGCAGTACTTC.

This clone came up a few times. V is TRBV29-1 and J is TRBJ1-6, with 7 bases lining up with TRBD1. The CDR3 is 14 amino acids. Germline values: CDR1 SQVTM, CDR2 ANQGSEA. V shed 6 bases, J shed 5 bases, and the junction held 7 bases outside the gene matches. The CDR3 loop is CSVRGTANNSPLHF. DNA for the CDR3: TGCAGCGTACGAGGGACAGCTAATAATTCACCCCTCCACTTT.

J is TRBJ2-7 and V is TRBV2; a possible D gene is TRBD1 (5 bases). This CDR3 region has 16 residues. In germline, CDR1 is SNHLY, CDR2 FYNNEI. Trimming removed 6 bases at V and 3 bases at J, with 21 bases between. This CDR3 reads CASSGTGAKTDYEQYF. As DNA, the CDR3 is TGTGCCAGCAGCGGAACAGGCGCCAAAACCGACTACGAGCAGTACTTC.

The chain carries TRBV5-1 and TRBJ2-2, with D unclear. V gave up 4 bases and J gave up 4 bases, with 14 bases separating them. This CDR3 has 15 residues. Germline assignment: CDR1 SGHRS and CDR2 YFSETQ. The CDR3 is CASSPSGFVTGELFF. The CDR3 coding sequence is TGCGCCAGCAGCCCGTCGGGTTTCGTCACCGGGGAGCTGTTTTTT.

The V gene is TRBV21-1, the J gene TRBJ1-5; TRBD1 was called by the table and not checked on the DNA. TRBV21-1 is given as a pseudogene. The CDR3 is 17 amino acids. This CDR3 is CASSPPGAGHSNQPQHF. CDR3 DNA: TGTGCCAGCAGCCCTCCAGGGGCAGGGCATAGCAATCAGCCCCAGCATTTT.

This clone was recorded a few times. The chain has TRBV28 and TRBJ2-3, with unresolved D. CDR1 and CDR2 (germline): MDHEN, SYDVKM. V gave up 6 bases and J gave up 3 bases, with 7 bases separating them. CDR3 size: 12 residues. CDR3: CASSPQTDTQYF. The CDR3 DNA reads TGTGCCAGCAGCCCCCAGACAGATACGCAGTATTTT.

This clone has a count of ten or more. The chain has TRBV5-4 and TRBJ2-5; unclear D gene. The V gene lost 1 base and the J gene lost 4 bases, with 8 bases spanning the gap. Germline V gene data show CDR1 as SGHNT and CDR2 as YYREEE (reference sequence). The length of the CDR3 is 13 residues. The CDR3 coding sequence is TGTGCCAGCAGCTTGCCAGGTGTAGAGACCCAGTACTTC. The encoded protein is CASSLPGVETQYF.

The gene calls are TRBV7-9 and TRBJ2-2, with D uncertain. V dropped 1 base and J dropped 1 base, with 4 bases sitting between them. Germline CDR1 SEHNR, CDR2 FQNEAQ (reference sequence). The CDR3 has 14 residues. CDR3: CASSLVLNTGELFF. The CDR3 DNA follows: TGTGCCAGCAGCTTAGTTCTGAACACCGGGGAGCTGTTTTTT.

The V call is TRBV4-3, the J call TRBJ2-2; the match to TRBD1 covers 7 bases. Germline CDR1 LGHNA, CDR2 YSLEER. The CDR3 extends over 15 amino acids. Trimming removed 2 bases from V and 5 bases from J; junction bases left unmatched: 5. The CDR3 here is CASSQMTGRTGELFF. The CDR3 region has the DNA TGCGCCAGCAGCCAAATGACAGGGCGTACCGGGGAGCTGTTTTTT.

This clone was observed a few times. V gene TRBV7-9 combines with J gene TRBJ2-2; D might be TRBD2 (6 bases). Trimming cost V 1 base and J 6 bases, with 15 bases left between them. Germline CDR1 SEHNR, CDR2 FQNEAQ (reference sequence). The CDR3 has 16 amino acids. The CDR3 coding sequence is TGTGCCAGCAGCTTAGGGTACAGCCCGGGGGCCGGGGAGCTGTTTTTT. This codes for CASSLGYSPGAGELFF.

V usage is TRBV9 and J usage is TRBJ1-6; D is ambiguous. Germline assignment: CDR1 SGDLS and CDR2 YYNGEE. V dropped 3 bases and J dropped 2 bases, with 9 bases sitting between them. The CDR3 sequence is 15 residues long. The CDR3 is CASSEYRAYNSPLHF. The CDR3 coding sequence is TGTGCCAGCAGCGAATACAGAGCCTATAATTCACCCCTCCACTTT.

A note on this clone: The DNA is omitted, as the CDR3 cannot be located on it reliably, and the CDR3 follows TCRdb's listing. J is TRBJ1-5 and V is TRBV12-2; the D segment call TRBD1 is taken from the table without a DNA check. TRBV12-2 is a pseudogene. The CDR3 spans 20 residues, counting both ends. The CDR3 here is CASRLGWGQGTNGSNQPQHF.

This chain's CDR3 is CASMDRKSTDTQYF. Here the CDR3 DNA reads TGTGCCAGCATGGACAGAAAAAGCACAGATACGCAGTATTTT. J is TRBJ2-3 and V is TRBV6-6; weak D call: TRBD1 (6 bases). Germline V gene sequence: CDR1 MNHNY, CDR2 SVGAGI (reference sequence). This CDR3 contains 14 residues. V gave up 7 bases and J gave up 0 bases, with 11 bases separating them.

V and J are TRBV6-5 and TRBJ2-1; 7 nucleotides line up with TRBD2. The CDR3 totals 15 residues. Germline V CDR1 and CDR2: MNHEY, SVGAGI. Trimming at V came to 2 bases and at J to 7 bases, leaving 8 bases not matched to a gene. CDR3 DNA sequence: TGTGCCAGCAGTTACCGAGCGGGACTGGGTAATGAGCAGTTCTTC. Residues: CASSYRAGLGNEQFF.

The chain couples TRBV28 to TRBJ2-5; D is unclear. Germline CDR1 and CDR2: MDHEN and SYDVKM. This CDR3 has 15 residues. Trimming cost V 1 base and J 2 bases, with 11 bases left between them. CDR3 sequence (DNA): TGTGCCAGCAGTTTATTCCCTCTAGAGCAAGAGACCCAGTACTTC. It codes for CASSLFPLEQETQYF. Together with reference TRBV28 and TRBJ2-5, the CDR3 gives the full variable domain: DVKVTQSSRYLVKRTGEKVFLECVQDMDHENMFWYRQDPGLGLRLIYFSYDVKMKEKGDIPEGYSVSREKKERFSLILESASTNQTSMYLCASSLFPLEQETQYFGPGTRLLVL.

The V call is TRBV13, the J call TRBJ2-5, with TRBD2 matching 11 bases. The DNA matches TRBJ2-7 better at its end, which makes the J call doubtful. The V gene's germline CDR1 is PRHDT and CDR2 FYEKMQ (reference sequence). The CDR3 sequence is 15 residues long. Here the CDR3 reads CASSSGLAESYEQYF. CDR3 coding DNA: TGTGCCAGCAGCTCGGGACTAGCGGAATCCTACGAGCAGTACTTC.

The V call is TRBV28, the J call TRBJ1-3, with D unresolved. This CDR3 region has 15 residues. Germline V gene sequence: CDR1 MDHEN, CDR2 SYDVKM. Trimming stripped 5 bases from V and 0 bases from J, with 11 bases between. Written as DNA, the CDR3 is TGTGCCAGCAGTGCCACACTAAGCTCTGGAAACACCATATATTTT. The encoded protein is CASSATLSSGNTIYF.

This chain links TRBV7-2 with TRBJ2-1, with unresolved D. V was trimmed by 1 base and J by 5 bases, leaving 9 bases between them. Germline loops: CDR1 SGHTA, CDR2 FQGNSA. CDR3 length: 14 residues. The CDR3 loop is CASSLVQDNNEQFF. In DNA form, the CDR3 reads TGTGCCAGCAGCTTAGTTCAGGATAACAATGAGCAGTTCTTC.

The chain uses TRBV9 and TRBJ2-1; weak D call: TRBD2 (5 bases). In germline, CDR1 is SGDLS, CDR2 YYNGEE. With 4 bases removed from V and 10 bases from J, the gap between germline ends came to 12 bases. The CDR3 is 12 amino acids. CDR3 region: CASSHSELEQFF. The CDR3 nucleotides read TGTGCCAGCAGCCATAGCGAGCTGGAGCAGTTCTTC. The full variable domain, its missing parts supplied by reference TRBV9 and TRBJ2-1, is DSGVTQTPKHLITATGQRVTLRCSPRSGDLSVYWYQQSLDQGLQFLIQYYNGEERAKGNILERFSAQQFPDLHSELNLSSLELGDSALYFCASSHSELEQFFGPGTRLTVL.

The chain links TRBV5-8 to TRBJ1-5; the D gene is possibly TRBD1 (5 bases). There are 14 residues in the CDR3. Germline lookup yields CDR1 SGHTS and CDR2 YDEGEE. V lost 4 bases and J lost 1, with 9 bases in between. The CDR3 protein is CASSQGGSNQPQHF. The DNA for the CDR3 is TGTGCCAGCAGCCAGGGTGGAAGCAATCAGCCCCAGCATTTT.

This chain uses TRBV7-9 with TRBJ2-7; 9 nucleotides align to TRBD1. V trimming: 5 bases; J trimming: 7 bases; junction bases outside the gene matches: 6. CDR1 and CDR2 from the germline V gene are SEHNR and FQNEAQ (reference sequence). The CDR3 extends over 13 amino acids. CDR3 nucleotides: TGTGCCAGCAGCCGACAGGGGGGCCGAGAGCAGTACTTC. This gives the protein CASSRQGGREQYF.

Points on this clone: The junction differs from germline at one of its ends, possibly a read error. For the CDR3, the DNA is TGTGCCAGCAGTTTCCCTCCAGGGTTCCGGCTGGTCTTT. Translated: CASSFPPGFRLVF. V is TRBV28 and J is TRBJ1-1; D possibly corresponds to TRBD1 (5 bases). This CDR3 has 13 residues. The V gene's germline CDR1 is MDHEN and CDR2 SYDVKM.

The rearrangement links TRBV6-5 to TRBJ2-7; TRBD1 might be the D (6 bases). V lost 10 bases and J lost 6, with 19 bases in between. The CDR3 contains 13 residues. CDR1 is MNHEY, CDR2 SVGAGI, per germline. The CDR3, as DNA: TGTGCCACCAAAGGGAACAGGGTCTCCGAGCAGTACTTC. Translating gives CATKGNRVSEQYF.

This sequence joins TRBV6-1 and TRBJ1-1; a possible D gene is TRBD1 (6 bases). This CDR3 is built from 15 residues. Germline V CDR1 and CDR2: MNHNS, SASEGT. V was pared by 0 bases and J by 0 bases, with 8 bases between. The CDR3 protein is CASSEATGMNTEAFF. In DNA, the CDR3 is TGTGCCAGCAGTGAAGCGACAGGCATGAACACTGAAGCTTTCTTT.

This clone was seen only once. The rearrangement uses TRBV11-2 and TRBJ1-4, with 8 bases identical to TRBD1. The CDR3 runs to 14 residues. In germline, CDR1 is SGHAT, CDR2 FQNNGV. Trimming removed 4 bases from V and 7 bases from J; junction bases left unmatched: 5. The CDR3 here is CASSSGGASEKLFF. CDR3 sequence (DNA): TGTGCCAGCAGCTCAGGGGGCGCTTCTGAAAAACTGTTTTTT.

The chain uses TRBV11-3 and TRBJ1-1; D is perhaps TRBD1 (5 bases). The germline gives CDR1 SGHNT, CDR2 YENEEA. This CDR3 comprises 15 residues. Trimming left V 3 bases short and J 4 bases short, with 15 bases between. DNA for the CDR3: TGTGCCAGCAGCTTTGCAGGGCGTCGCGGCACTGAAGCTTTCTTT. Protein: CASSFAGRRGTEAFF.

This clone was seen only once. The chain joins TRBV4-3 to TRBJ2-1, with a weak D call TRBD2 (5 bases). This CDR3 is 18 amino acids long. The germline V gene has CDR1 LGHNA and CDR2 YSLEER. V shed 0 bases and J shed 6 bases, with 21 bases lying between them. The CDR3 DNA reads as TGCGCCAGCAGCCAAGATCAATTATGGCCCGGAGGATTCAATGAGCAGTTCTTC. Translated: CASSQDQLWPGGFNEQFF.

V gene TRBV6-1 combines with J gene TRBJ2-1; 9 bases are shared with TRBD1. From germline, CDR1 is MNHNS and CDR2 SASEGT. The CDR3 covers 15 residues. V trimming: 6 bases; J trimming: 9 bases; junction bases outside the gene matches: 12. CDR3 sequence (DNA): TGTGCCAGCAGGACTCCGGGACAGGGCAGGGTTGAGCAGTTCTTC. This translates into CASRTPGQGRVEQFF.